This paragraph reports one T cell receptor (beta chain). Its specificity is not known. Sequencing was performed with immunoSEQ multiplex PCR; in TCRdb, only in-frame clones are kept and a portion is missing. The data show some 110,000 clones, roughly 90% seen once. The sample comes from a study of graft-versus-host responses after intestinal transplantation. The specimen was unstimulated CD4+ T cells sorted from spleen or lymph node cells, collected before intestinal transplant. The sequence was collected from a human donor who received an intestinal transplant.

The CDR3 DNA reads as TGTGCCAGCAGCCAAGCTTACGGGGGGGCCTACAATGAGCAGTTCTTC. It specifies CASSQAYGGAYNEQFF. The genes are TRBV4-2 and TRBJ2-1; 8 nucleotides agree with TRBD2. The germline V gene encodes CDR1 LGHNA and CDR2 YNFKEQ. This CDR3 has 16 amino acids. Losses at the gene ends were 1 base for V and 2 bases for J; bases not matched to a gene: 4.